This record looks at one T cell receptor beta chain sequence and its context. Cohort 3 recovery required two negative PCRs, clearance, or symptom resolution. This entry is derived from a study of blood T cell repertoires in COVID-19. Study-wide background: The study drew acute and convalescent COVID-19 samples from the United States, Italy and Spain. The analysed material was cDNA or gDNA that came from T cells, B-cell-depleted T cells, or PBMCs.

The method was immunoSEQ multiplex PCR; TCRdb's version includes in-frame clones alone and lacks a portion of them. The sample includes fewer than 350,000 clones, around 89% of them seen just once. The sequenced material came from PBMCs or T cells enriched from blood (not recorded which). The clonotype was recovered from a woman between 40 and 55 years old who had recovered from COVID-19.

CDR3 loop: CASSRGQINQPQHF. The DNA for the CDR3 is TGTGCCAGCAGTAGGGGACAGATCAATCAGCCCCAGCATTTT. This sequence joins TRBV2 and TRBJ1-5; 7 positions match TRBD1. Per the germline V gene, CDR1 is SNHLY and CDR2 is FYNNEI. The CDR3 has 14 residues. V lost 5 bases, J lost 3 bases, and 4 bases stayed unmatched.